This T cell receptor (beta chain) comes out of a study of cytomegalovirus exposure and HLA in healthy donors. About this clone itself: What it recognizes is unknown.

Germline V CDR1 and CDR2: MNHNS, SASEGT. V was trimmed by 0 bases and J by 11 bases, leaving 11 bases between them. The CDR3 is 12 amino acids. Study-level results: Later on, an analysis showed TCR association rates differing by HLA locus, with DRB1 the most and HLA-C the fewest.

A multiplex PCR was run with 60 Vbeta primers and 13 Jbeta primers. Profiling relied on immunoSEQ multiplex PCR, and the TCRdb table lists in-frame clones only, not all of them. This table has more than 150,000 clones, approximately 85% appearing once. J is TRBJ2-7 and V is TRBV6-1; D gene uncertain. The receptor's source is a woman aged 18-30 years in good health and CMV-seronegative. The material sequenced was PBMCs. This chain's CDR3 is CASSEALERKYF. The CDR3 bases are TGTGCCAGCAGTGAAGCGCTAGAAAGGAAGTACTTC.